This T cell receptor (beta chain) was sequenced for a study of Graves' ophthalmopathy and Graves' hyperthyroidism. RNA transcripts were the template, and TCR beta CDR3 regions were amplified from them. The first round was an RT-PCR with HTBI primers, and the second round was a multiplex PCR. In TCRdb, the multiplex PCR reads were re-called with MiXCR into one record per CDR3 protein. The table lists about 620,000 distinct CDR3 sequences, about a fifth of them singletons. This CDR3 has 14 amino acids. Germline assignment: CDR1 SNHLY and CDR2 FYNNEI. The V end was cut by 6 bases, the J end by 3 bases, with 12 bases between. People with hyperthyroidism were aged 18 to 65 and newly diagnosed, under 2 months' duration. This clonotype appeared many times.

The sequence came from a woman aged 18-29 years with stable Graves' hyperthyroidism. Some clones in this sample may be carry-over from other donors' samples. The sequenced sample was peripheral blood. This chain joins TRBV2 and TRBJ1-5; D gene ambiguous. The CDR3 protein is CASSPRRLNQPQHF. Here the CDR3 DNA reads TGTGCCAGCAGCCCCAGGAGACTCAATCAGCCCCAGCATTTT.